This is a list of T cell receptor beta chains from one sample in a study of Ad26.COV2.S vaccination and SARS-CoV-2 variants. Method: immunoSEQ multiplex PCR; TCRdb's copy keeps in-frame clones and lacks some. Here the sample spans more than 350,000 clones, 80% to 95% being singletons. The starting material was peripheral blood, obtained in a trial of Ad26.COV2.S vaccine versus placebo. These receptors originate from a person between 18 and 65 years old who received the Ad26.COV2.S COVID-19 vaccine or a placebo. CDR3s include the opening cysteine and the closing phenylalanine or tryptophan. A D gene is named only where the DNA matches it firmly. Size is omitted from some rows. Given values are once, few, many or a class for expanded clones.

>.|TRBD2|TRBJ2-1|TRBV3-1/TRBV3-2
TGTGCCAGCAGCCAAGCCCCGACTAGCGGCTACAATGAGCAGTTCTTC
CASSQAPTSGYNEQFF
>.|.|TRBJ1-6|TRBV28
TGTGCCAGCAGTTCAACCGGGCTTTATTCACCCCTCCACTTT
CASSSTGLYSPLHF
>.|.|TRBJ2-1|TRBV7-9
TGTGCCAGCAGCTTGTCGCGGAATGAGCAGTTCTTC
CASSLSRNEQFF
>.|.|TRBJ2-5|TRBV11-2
TGTGCCAGCAGCTTATCGGGGGCAGGGGGTAGGAAGACCCAGTACTTC
CASSLSGAGGRKTQYF
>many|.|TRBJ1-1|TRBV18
TGTGCCAGCTCACCGCAGGGAAAGAACACTGAAGCTTTCTTT
CASSPQGKNTEAFF
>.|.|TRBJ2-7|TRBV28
TGTGCCAGCAGTTTTCGCCGTCGGCAGGGGCTGTACGAGCAGTACTTC
CASSFRRRQGLYEQYF
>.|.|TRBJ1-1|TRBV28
TGTGCCAGCAGTTTAGGGGGGCGTATCTCTGAAGCTTTCTTT
CASSLGGRISEAFF
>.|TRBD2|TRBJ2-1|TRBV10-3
TGTGCCATCAGTGTAGCGGGAGGGCCCTACAATGAGCAGTTCTTC
CAISVAGGPYNEQFF
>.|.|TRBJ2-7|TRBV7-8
TGTGCCAGCAGCTTGACTCATAGCTCCTACGAGCAGTACTTC
CASSLTHSSYEQYF
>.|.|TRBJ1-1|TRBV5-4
TGTGCCAGCAGCTTTCCGCAGTTGGCGGGGAACACTGAAGCTTTCTTT
CASSFPQLAGNTEAFF
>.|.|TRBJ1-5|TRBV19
TGTGCCAGTACCCCTCCCCCAGTCTGGTTGAAGTTAAGTAGCAATCAGCCCCAGCATTTT
CASTPPPVWLKLSSNQPQHF
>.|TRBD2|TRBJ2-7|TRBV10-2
TGCGCCAGCGTTGCTAGCGGGGGTTACGAGCAGTACTTC
CASVASGGYEQYF
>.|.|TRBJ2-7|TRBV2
TGTGCCAGCAGTGCGCTCGGGACATTTAGCTCCTACGAGCAGTACTTC
CASSALGTFSSYEQYF
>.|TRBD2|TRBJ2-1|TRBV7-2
TGTGCCAGCAGCTTTATGGCGGGAGTGAATGAGCAGTTCTTC
CASSFMAGVNEQFF
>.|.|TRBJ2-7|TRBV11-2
TGTGCCAGCAGCGCCAAACAGGGATACGAGCAGTACTTC
CASSAKQGYEQYF
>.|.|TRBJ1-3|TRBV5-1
TGCGCCAGCAGTCCAGACTACTCTGGAAACACCATATATTTT
CASSPDYSGNTIYF
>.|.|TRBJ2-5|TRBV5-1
TGCGCCAGCAGCTTGGCAGGAGGATCAGAGACCCAGTACTTC
CASSLAGGSETQYF
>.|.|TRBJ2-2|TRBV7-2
TGTGCCAGCAGCTCCTCCGGTGGGACCGGGGAGCTGTTTTTT
CASSSSGGTGELFF
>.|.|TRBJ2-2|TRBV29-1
TGCAGCGTTGAAATTACGGCTGGGGAGCTGTTTTTT
CSVEITAGELFF
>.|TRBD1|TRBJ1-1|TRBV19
TGTGCCAGTAGACGGGACAGGATGAACACTGAAGCTTTCTTT
CASRRDRMNTEAFF
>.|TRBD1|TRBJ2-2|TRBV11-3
TGTGCCAGCAGCCCTGGGACAGCGAACACCGGGGAGCTGTTTTTT
CASSPGTANTGELFF
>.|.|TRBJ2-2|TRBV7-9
TGTGCCAGCAGCTCAGACAGGGAGGCCGGGGAGCTGTTTTTT
CASSSDREAGELFF
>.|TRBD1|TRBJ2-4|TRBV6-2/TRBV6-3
TGTGCCAGCAGTTACGGACAGGGCGGATTCGACATTCAGTACTTC
CASSYGQGGFDIQYF
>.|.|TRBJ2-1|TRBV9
TGTGCCAGCAGCGTAAAAGGGGTCTCCTACAATGAGCAGTTCTTC
CASSVKGVSYNEQFF
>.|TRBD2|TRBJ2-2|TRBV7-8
TGTGCCAGCAGCTCAGAGCGGGAGAGAAATGCCGGGGAGCTGTTTTTT
CASSSERERNAGELFF
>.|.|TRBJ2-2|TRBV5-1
TGCGCCAGCAGCTTGCAAGGGGAAGACACCGGGGAGCTGTTTTTT
CASSLQGEDTGELFF
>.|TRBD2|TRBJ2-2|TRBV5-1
TGCGCCAGCAGCAATCCCGGGGGGAAGACCGGGGAGCTGTTTTTT
CASSNPGGKTGELFF